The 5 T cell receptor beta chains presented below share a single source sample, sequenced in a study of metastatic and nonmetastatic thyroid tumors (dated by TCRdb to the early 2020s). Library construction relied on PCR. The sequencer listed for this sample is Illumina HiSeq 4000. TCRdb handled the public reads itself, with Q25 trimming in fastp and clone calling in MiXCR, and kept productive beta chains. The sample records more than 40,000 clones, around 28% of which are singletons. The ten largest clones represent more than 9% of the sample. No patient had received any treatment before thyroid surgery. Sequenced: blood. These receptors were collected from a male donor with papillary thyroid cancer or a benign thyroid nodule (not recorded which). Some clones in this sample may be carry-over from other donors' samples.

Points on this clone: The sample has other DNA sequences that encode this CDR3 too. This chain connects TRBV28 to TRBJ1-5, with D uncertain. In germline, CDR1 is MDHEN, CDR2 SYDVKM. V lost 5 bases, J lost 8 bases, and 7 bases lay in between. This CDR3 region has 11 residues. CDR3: CASSGNKPQHF. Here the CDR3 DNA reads TGTGCCAGCAGTGGGAATAAGCCCCAGCATTTT. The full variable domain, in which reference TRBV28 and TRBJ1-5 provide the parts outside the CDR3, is DVKVTQSSRYLVKRTGEKVFLECVQDMDHENMFWYRQDPGLGLRLIYFSYDVKMKEKGDIPEGYSVSREKKERFSLILESASTNQTSMYLCASSGNKPQHFGDGTRLSIL.

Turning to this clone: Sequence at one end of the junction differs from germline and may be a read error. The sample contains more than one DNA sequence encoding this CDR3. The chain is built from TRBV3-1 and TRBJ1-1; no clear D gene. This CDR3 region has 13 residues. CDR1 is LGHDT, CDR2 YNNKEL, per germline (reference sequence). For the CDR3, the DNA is TGTGCCAGCAGCCAAGTTTCAGGTACTGAAGCCTTCTTT. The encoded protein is CASSQVSGTEAFF.

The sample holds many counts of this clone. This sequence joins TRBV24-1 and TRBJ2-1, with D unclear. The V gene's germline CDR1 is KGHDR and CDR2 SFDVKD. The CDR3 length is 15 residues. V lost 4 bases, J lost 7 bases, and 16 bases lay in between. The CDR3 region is CATSDTQPTMNEQFF. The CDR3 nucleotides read TGTGCCACCAGTGACACCCAGCCCACTATGAATGAGCAGTTCTTC.

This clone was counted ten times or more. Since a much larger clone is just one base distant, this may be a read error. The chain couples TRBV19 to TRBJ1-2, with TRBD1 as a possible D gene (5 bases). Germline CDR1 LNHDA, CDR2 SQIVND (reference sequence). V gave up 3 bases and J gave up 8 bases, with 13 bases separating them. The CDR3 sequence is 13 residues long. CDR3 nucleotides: TGTGCCAGTAGTATTCTGACAGAGAAGGGCTACACCTTC. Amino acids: CASSILTEKGYTF.

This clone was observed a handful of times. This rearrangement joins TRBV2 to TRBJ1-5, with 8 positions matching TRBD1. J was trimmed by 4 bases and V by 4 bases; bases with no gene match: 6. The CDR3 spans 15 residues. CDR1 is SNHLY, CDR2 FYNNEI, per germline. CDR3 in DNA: TGTGCCAGCAGTGTTGAGACAGGGGATAATCAGCCCCAGCATTTT. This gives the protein CASSVETGDNQPQHF.